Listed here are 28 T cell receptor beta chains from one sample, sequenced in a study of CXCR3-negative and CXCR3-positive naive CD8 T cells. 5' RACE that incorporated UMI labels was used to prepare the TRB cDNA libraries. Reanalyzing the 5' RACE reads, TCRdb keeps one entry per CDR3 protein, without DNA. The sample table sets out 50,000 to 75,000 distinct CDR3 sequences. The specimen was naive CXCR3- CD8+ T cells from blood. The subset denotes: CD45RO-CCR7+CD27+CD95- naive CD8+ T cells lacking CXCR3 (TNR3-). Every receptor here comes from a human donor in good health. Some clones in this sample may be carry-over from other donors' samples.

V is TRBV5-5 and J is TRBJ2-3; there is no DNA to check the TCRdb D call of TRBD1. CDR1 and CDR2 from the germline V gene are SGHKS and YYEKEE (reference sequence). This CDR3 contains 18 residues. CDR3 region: CASSFSFRGRGNTDTQYF.

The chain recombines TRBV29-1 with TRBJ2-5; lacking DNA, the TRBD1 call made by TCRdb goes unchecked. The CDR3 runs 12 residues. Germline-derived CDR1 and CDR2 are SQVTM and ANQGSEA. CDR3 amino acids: CSVEPGDETQYF.

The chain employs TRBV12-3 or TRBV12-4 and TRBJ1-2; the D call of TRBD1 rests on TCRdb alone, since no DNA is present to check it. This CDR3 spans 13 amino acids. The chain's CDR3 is CASSFDRRYGYTF.

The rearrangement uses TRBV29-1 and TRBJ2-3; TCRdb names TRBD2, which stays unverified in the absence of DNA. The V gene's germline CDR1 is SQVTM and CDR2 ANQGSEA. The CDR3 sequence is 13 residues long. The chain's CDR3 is CSVVPAHTDTQYF.

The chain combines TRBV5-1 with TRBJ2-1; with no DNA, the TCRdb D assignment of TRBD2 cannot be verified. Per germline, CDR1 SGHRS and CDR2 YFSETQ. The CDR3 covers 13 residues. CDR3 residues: CASSLGEGNEQFF.

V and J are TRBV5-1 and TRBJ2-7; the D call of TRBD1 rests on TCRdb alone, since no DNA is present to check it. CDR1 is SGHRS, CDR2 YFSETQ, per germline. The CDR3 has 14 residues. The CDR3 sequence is CASSTDRGLYEQYF.

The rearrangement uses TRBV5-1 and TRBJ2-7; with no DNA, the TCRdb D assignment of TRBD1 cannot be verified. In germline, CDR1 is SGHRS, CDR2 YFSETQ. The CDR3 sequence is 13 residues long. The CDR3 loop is CASSAGQSYEQYF.

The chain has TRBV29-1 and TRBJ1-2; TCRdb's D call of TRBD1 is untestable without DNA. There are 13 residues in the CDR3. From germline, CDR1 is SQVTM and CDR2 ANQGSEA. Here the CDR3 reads CSVAGTGIYGYTF.

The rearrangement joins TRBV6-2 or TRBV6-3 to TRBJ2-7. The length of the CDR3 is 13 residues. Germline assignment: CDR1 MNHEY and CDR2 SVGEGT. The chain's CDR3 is CASSYSRTYEQYF.

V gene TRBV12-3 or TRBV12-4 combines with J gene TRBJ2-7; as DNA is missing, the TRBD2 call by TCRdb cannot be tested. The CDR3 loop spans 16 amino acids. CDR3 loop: CASSTMGLAGNYEQYF.

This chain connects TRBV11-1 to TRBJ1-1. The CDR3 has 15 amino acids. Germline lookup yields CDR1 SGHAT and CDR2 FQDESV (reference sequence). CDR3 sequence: CASSFSGRANTEAFF.

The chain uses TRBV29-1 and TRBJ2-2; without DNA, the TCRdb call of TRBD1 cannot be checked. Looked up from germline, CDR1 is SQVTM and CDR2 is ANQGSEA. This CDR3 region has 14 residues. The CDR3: CSVAGGRNTGELFF.

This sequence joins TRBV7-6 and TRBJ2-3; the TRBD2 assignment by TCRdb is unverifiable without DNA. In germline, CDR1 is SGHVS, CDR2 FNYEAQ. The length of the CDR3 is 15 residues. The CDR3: CASSLTSGAPDTQYF.

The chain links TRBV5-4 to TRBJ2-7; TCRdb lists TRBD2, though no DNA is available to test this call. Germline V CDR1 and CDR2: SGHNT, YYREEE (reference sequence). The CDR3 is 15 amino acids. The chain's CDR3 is CASSFERGGAYEQYF.

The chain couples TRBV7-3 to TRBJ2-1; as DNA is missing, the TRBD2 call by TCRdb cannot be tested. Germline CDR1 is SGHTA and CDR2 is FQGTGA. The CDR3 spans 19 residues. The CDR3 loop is CASSLRPPGLAGGYNEQFF.

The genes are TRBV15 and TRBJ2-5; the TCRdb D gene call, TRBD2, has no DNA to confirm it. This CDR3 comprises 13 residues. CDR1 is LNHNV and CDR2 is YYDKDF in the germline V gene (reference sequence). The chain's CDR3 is CATSKSSGETQYF.

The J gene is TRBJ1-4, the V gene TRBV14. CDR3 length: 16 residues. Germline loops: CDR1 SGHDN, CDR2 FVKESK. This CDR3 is CASSQKEQATNEKLFF.

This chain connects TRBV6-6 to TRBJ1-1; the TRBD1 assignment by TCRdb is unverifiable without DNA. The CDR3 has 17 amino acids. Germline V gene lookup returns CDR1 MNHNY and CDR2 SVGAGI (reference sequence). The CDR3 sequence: CASSYSRQGPMNTEAFF.

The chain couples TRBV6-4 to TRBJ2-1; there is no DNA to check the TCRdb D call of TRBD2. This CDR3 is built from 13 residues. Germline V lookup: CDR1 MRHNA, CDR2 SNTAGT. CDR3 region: CASAQGGENEQFF.

The CDR3 loop is CASMTHDRAQETQYF. The chain links TRBV28 to TRBJ2-5; TCRdb outputs TRBD1, but without DNA this stays unchecked. There are 15 residues in the CDR3. The V gene's germline CDR1 is MDHEN and CDR2 SYDVKM.

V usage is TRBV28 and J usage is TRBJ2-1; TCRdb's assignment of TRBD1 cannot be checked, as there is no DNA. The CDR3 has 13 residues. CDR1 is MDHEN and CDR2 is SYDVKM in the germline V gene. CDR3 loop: CASRTGSKYEQFF.

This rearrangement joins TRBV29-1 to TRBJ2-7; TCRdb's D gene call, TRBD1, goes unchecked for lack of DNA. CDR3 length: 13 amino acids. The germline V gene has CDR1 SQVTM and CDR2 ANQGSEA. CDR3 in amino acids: CSVTRDDSYEQYF.

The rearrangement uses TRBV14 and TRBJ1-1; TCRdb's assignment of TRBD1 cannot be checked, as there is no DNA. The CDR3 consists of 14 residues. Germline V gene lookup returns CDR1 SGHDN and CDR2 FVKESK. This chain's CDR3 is CASSQLQGRAEAFF.

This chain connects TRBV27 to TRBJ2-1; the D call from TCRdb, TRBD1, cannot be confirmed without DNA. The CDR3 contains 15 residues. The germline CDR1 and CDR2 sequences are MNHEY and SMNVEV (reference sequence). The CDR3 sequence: CASSSIRQGSNEQFF.

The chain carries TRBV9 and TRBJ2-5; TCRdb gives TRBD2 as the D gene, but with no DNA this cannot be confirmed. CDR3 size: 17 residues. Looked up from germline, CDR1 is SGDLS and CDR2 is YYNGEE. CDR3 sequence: CASSVISRGGAPETQYF.

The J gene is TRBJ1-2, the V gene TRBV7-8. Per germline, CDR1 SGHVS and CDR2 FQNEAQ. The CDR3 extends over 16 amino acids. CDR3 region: CASSDQFSQGLYGYTF.

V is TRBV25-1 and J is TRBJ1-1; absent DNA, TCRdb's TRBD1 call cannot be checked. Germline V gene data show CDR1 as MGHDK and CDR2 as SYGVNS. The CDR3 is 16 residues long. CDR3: CASGVPEGPAGTEAFF. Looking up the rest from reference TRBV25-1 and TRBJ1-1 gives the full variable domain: EADIYQTPRYLVIGTGKKITLECSQTMGHDKMYWYQQDPGMELHLIHYSYGVNSTEKGDLSSESTVSRIRTEHFPLTLESARPSHTSQYLCASGVPEGPAGTEAFFGQGTRLTVV.

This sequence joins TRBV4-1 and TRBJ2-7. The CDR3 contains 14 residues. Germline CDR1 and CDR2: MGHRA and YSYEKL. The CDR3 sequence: CASSQDWSSYEQYF.